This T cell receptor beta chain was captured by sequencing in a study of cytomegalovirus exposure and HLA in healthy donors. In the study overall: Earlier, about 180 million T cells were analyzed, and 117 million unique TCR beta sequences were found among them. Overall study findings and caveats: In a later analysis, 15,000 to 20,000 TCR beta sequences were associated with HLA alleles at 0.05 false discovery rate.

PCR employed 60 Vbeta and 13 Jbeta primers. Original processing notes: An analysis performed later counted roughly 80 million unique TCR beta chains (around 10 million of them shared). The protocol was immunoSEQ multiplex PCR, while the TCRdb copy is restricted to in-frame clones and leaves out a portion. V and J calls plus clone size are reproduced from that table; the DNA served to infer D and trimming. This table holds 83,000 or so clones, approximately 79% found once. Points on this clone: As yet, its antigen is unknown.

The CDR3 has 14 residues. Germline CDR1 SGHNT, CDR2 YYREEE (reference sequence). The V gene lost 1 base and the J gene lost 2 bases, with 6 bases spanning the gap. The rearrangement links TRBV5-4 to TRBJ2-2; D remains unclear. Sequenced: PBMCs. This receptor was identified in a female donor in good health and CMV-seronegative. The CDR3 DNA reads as TGTGCCAGCAGCTTGCCCCATAACACCGGGGAGCTGTTTTTT. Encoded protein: CASSLPHNTGELFF.